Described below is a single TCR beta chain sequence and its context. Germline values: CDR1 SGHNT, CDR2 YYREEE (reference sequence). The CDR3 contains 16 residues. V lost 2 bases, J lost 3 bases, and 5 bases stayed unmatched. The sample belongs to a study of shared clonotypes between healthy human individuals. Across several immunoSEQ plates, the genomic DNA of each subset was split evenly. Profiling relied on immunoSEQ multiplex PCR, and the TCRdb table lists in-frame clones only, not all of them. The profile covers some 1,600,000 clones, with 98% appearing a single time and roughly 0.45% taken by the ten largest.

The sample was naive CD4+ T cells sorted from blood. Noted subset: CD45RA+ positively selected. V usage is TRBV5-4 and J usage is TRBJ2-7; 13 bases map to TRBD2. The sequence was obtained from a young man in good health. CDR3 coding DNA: TGTGCCAGCAGCTTTACGACTAGCGGGGGGAACTACGAGCAGTACTTC. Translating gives CASSFTTSGGNYEQYF.